A single sample gave rise to the 10 T cell receptor beta chains below, sequenced in a study of T cells expressing NK-cell markers. No DNA is given; TCRdb re-called the 5' RACE reads and lists each CDR3 protein once. The sample holds about 160,000 distinct CDR3 sequences. The sample comprised blood T cells: a sorted CD56 or NKG2C T cell subset, CD4+ or CD8+ T cells, or bulk PBMC T cells (not recorded which). The receptors derive from a woman aged 18-69 years in good health.

The V and J genes are TRBV29-1 and TRBJ2-5; the D call from TCRdb, TRBD2, cannot be confirmed without DNA. The CDR3 contains 17 residues. Germline V gives CDR1 SQVTM, CDR2 ANQGSEA. CDR3 sequence: CSVEGSPGLARMETQYF.

This chain uses TRBV3-1 with TRBJ2-3. This CDR3 has 15 residues. The germline gives CDR1 LGHDT, CDR2 YNNKEL (reference sequence). This CDR3 is CASSQVGVGTDTQYF.

The chain combines TRBV6-5 with TRBJ1-5; the TCRdb D gene call, TRBD1, has no DNA to confirm it. The germline CDR1 and CDR2 sequences are MNHEY and SVGAGI. The CDR3 covers 15 residues. The CDR3 here is CASSSEGRGDQPQHF.

The rearrangement links TRBV7-2 to TRBJ2-4; there is no DNA to check the TCRdb D call of TRBD1. Germline CDR1 and CDR2: SGHTA and FQGNSA. This CDR3 is built from 15 residues. The CDR3 sequence: CASSATGGLKNIQYF. The variable domain in full, completed from reference TRBV7-2 and TRBJ2-4, reads GAGVSQSPSNKVTEKGKDVELRCDPISGHTALYWYRQSLGQGLEFLIYFQGNSAPDKSGLPSDRFSAERTGGSVSTLTIQRTQQEDSAVYLCASSATGGLKNIQYFGAGTRLSVL.

The chain joins TRBV5-1 to TRBJ2-1; TCRdb lists TRBD1, though no DNA is available to test this call. The CDR3 spans 14 residues. CDR1 is SGHRS, CDR2 YFSETQ, per germline. The CDR3 loop is CASSSGQGAIEQFF.

The gene calls are TRBV10-3 and TRBJ2-3; TCRdb designates TRBD2, a call that cannot be tested without DNA. The CDR3 runs 14 residues. Germline values: CDR1 ENHRY, CDR2 SYGVKD. CDR3: CAISESSGTYTQYF.

The rearrangement links TRBV3-1 to TRBJ2-7; TCRdb gives TRBD1 as the D gene, but with no DNA this cannot be confirmed. Germline CDR1 LGHDT, CDR2 YNNKEL (reference sequence). This CDR3 is 15 amino acids long. CDR3 sequence: CASSYFRDRGHEQYF.

V usage is TRBV5-1 and J usage is TRBJ1-1; TCRdb lists TRBD1, though no DNA is available to test this call. This CDR3 has 14 amino acids. Germline CDR1 is SGHRS and CDR2 is YFSETQ. CDR3 sequence reads: CASSSRTGVDRAFF.

The chain combines TRBV7-6 with TRBJ2-3; TCRdb designates TRBD2, a call that cannot be tested without DNA. The length of the CDR3 is 15 residues. Germline CDR1 is SGHVS and CDR2 is FNYEAQ. The CDR3 loop reads CASSLVAGGADTQYF.

The rearrangement uses TRBV5-1 and TRBJ2-1; lacking DNA, the TRBD2 call made by TCRdb goes unchecked. The CDR3 has 17 amino acids. CDR1 is SGHRS, CDR2 YFSETQ, per germline. CDR3 protein: CASRPPGLAGEKNEQFF.